This T cell receptor beta chain emerged from a study of CD8 T cells in Susac syndrome. Study-level results: The authors acknowledged that their TCR sequencing and HLA analysis involved a relatively small number of individuals.

This clonotype was seen only once. Its antigen is unidentified. With random hexamers, about 0.5 to 1 ug RNA was reverse transcribed. Multiplex PCR with immunoSEQ amplified the TCR beta CDR3 across 54 Vbeta and 13 Jbeta. TCRdb reprocessed the immunoSEQ multiplex PCR reads via MiXCR and lists one record per CDR3 protein. The sample has approximately 210,000 distinct CDR3 sequences; approximately 95% are singletons. Germline values: CDR1 MNHEY, CDR2 SMNVEV (reference sequence). The CDR3 runs 15 residues. V lost 5 bases, J lost 2 bases, and 5 bases stayed unmatched. Blood CD8+ and CD4+ T cells underwent high-throughput TCR beta sequencing. TEMRA cells were FACS-enriched, with CD8+ and CD4+ T cells isolated negatively.

This receptor was taken from a human donor with multiple sclerosis. This sequence joins TRBV27 and TRBJ2-7, with 11 bases matching TRBD2. The sequencing sample was made of CD4+ T cells from PBMCs. The CDR3: CASSVSSGGPYEQYF. In nucleotides, the CDR3 is TGTGCCAGCAGTGTGTCTAGCGGGGGGCCCTACGAGCAGTACTTC.